This entry lists 6 T cell receptor beta chains sequenced from one sample in a study of Graves' ophthalmopathy and Graves' hyperthyroidism. CDR3 regions of TCR beta were amplified from RNA transcripts. After a first-round RT-PCR with HTBI primers, a second-round multiplex PCR was run. TCRdb re-analysed the multiplex PCR reads in MiXCR, keeping a single row per CDR3 protein. The repertoire holds 600,000 to 650,000 distinct CDR3 sequences, with 22% as singletons. Material for sequencing was peripheral blood. These receptors all stem from a woman aged 18-35 years with stable Graves' hyperthyroidism. Some clones in this sample may be carry-over from other donors' samples.

This clonotype was observed at least ten times. This sequence joins TRBV20-1 and TRBJ1-6; 10 bases map to TRBD1. Germline CDR1 and CDR2: DFQATT and SNEGSKA (reference sequence). The CDR3 sequence is 15 residues long. Trimming cost V 3 bases and J 7 bases; bases outside gene matches: 6. CDR3 amino acids: CSARGDRGYNSPLHF. The CDR3 coding sequence is TGCAGTGCTAGGGGGGACAGGGGCTACAATTCACCCCTCCACTTT.

In its sample, this clonotype was seen many times. The chain combines TRBV12-3 or TRBV12-4 with TRBJ2-7, with no clear D. Trimming took off 6 bases at V and 5 bases at J, with 14 bases between the two ends. This CDR3 is built from 13 residues. The CDR3 nucleotides are TGTGCCAGCAGGGAAGGGCTTGTGGACGAGCAGTACTTC. Its protein is CASREGLVDEQYF.

V and J are TRBV19 and TRBJ2-5; D gene unclear. The germline V gene encodes CDR1 LNHDA and CDR2 SQIVND (reference sequence). The length of the CDR3 is 17 residues. The ends were cut back, 5 bases at V and 0 bases at J, with 19 bases in the middle. The CDR3 sequence is CASSAPNRAGDQETQYF. The CDR3 DNA reads as TGTGCCAGTAGTGCCCCTAATAGGGCAGGCGACCAAGAGACCCAGTACTTC. Together with reference TRBV19 and TRBJ2-5, the CDR3 gives the full variable domain: DGGITQSPKYLFRKEGQNVTLSCEQNLNHDAMYWYRQDPGQGLRLIYYSQIVNDFQKGDIAEGYSVSREKKESFPLTVTSAQKNPTAFYLCASSAPNRAGDQETQYFGPGTRLLVL.

This clonotype came up many times. The rearrangement uses TRBV20-1 and TRBJ1-2, with D possibly TRBD1 on 6 matching bases. The length of the CDR3 is 14 residues. Trimming took off 1 base at V and 2 bases at J, with 11 bases between the two ends. Germline assignment: CDR1 DFQATT and CDR2 SNEGSKA (reference sequence). CDR3 loop: CSARVPGVNYGYTF. Written as DNA, the CDR3 is TGCAGTGCTAGAGTGCCAGGGGTAAACTATGGCTACACCTTC.

For this clonotype: The junction departs from the called germline gene at one end, perhaps through a read error. The J gene is TRBJ2-4, the V gene TRBV6-1; 9 bases map to TRBD1. The CDR3 contains 15 residues. Germline CDR1 reads MNHNS; CDR2 reads SASEGT. The DNA for the CDR3 is TGTGCCAGCAGTGAAGCGATGGGACAGGGTAACATTAAGTACTTC. Its translation is CASSEAMGQGNIKYF.

Many counts were recorded for this clonotype. V is TRBV7-3 and J is TRBJ2-7, with TRBD1 identical over 7 bases. After removal of 3 bases from V and 2 bases from J, the junction contained 10 bases not matched to a gene. The CDR3 totals 16 residues. CDR1 SGHTA and CDR2 FQGTGA come from the germline V gene. The CDR3 bases are TGTGCCAGCAGCTTCAACCGCCGGGACAGACCCTACGAGCAGTACTTC. Translated, it gives CASSFNRRDRPYEQYF.